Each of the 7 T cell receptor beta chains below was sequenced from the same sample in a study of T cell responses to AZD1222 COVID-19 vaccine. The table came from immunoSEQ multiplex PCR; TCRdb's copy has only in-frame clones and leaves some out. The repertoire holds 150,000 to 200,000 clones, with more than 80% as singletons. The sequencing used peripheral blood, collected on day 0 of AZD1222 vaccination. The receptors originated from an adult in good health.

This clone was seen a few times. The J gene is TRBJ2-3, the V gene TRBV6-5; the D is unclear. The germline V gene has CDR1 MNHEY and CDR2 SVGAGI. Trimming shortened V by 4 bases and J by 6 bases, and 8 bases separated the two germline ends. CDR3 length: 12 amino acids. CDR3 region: CASSFTGDTQYF. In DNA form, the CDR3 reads TGTGCCAGCAGTTTCACCGGGGATACGCAGTATTTT.

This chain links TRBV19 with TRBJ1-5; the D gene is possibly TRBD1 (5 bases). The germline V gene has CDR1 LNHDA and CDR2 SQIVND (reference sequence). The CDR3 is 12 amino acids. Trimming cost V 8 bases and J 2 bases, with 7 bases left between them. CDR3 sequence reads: CASGQGNQPQHF. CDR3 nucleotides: TGTGCCAGTGGACAAGGCAATCAGCCCCAGCATTTT.

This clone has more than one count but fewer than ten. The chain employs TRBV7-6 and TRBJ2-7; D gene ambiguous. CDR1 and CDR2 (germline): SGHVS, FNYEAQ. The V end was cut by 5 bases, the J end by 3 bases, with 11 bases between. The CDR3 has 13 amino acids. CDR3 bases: TGTGCCAGCAGCCCCCGACTGCACTACGAGCAGTACTTC. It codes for CASSPRLHYEQYF.

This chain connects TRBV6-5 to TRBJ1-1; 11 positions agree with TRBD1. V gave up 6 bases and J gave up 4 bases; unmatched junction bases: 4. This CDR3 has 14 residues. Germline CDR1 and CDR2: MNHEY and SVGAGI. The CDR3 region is CASRGQGAGTEAFF. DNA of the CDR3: TGTGCCAGCAGAGGACAGGGGGCCGGCACTGAAGCTTTCTTT.

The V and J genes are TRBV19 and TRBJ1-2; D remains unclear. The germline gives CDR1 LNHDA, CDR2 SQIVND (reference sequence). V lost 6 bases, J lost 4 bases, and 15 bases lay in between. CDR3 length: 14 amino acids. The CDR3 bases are TGTGCCAGTAGAACCTTGTGGGAGACCTATGGCTACACCTTC. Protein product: CASRTLWETYGYTF. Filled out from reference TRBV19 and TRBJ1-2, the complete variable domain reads DGGITQSPKYLFRKEGQNVTLSCEQNLNHDAMYWYRQDPGQGLRLIYYSQIVNDFQKGDIAEGYSVSREKKESFPLTVTSAQKNPTAFYLCASRTLWETYGYTFGSGTRLTVV.

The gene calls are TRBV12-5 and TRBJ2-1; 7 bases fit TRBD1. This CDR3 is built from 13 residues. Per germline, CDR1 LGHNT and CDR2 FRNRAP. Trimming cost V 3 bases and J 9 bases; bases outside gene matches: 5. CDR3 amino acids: CASGLVDRVEQFF. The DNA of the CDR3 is TGTGCTAGTGGTTTAGTCGACAGGGTTGAGCAGTTCTTC.

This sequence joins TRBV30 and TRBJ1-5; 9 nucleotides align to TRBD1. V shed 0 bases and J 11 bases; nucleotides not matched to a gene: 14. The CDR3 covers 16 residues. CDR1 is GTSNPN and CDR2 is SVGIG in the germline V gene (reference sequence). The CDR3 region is CAWSVSRGTGFRTQHF. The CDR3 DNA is TGTGCCTGGAGTGTAAGTAGGGGGACAGGGTTTAGAACCCAGCATTTT.